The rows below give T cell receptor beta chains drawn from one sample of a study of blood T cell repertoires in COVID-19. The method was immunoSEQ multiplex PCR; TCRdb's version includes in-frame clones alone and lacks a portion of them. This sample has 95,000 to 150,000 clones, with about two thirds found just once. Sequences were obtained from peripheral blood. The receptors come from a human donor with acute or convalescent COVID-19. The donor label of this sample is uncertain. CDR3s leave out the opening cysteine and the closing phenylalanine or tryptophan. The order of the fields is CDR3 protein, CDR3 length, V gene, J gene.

cdr3_aa: ASSGTVMNTEAF
cdr3_length: 12
v_call: TRBV6-6
j_call: TRBJ1-1

cdr3_aa: ASSLSGGGIPGELF
cdr3_length: 14
v_call: TRBV5-1
j_call: TRBJ2-2

cdr3_aa: ASAPGRAPYEQY
cdr3_length: 12
v_call: TRBV12-5
j_call: TRBJ2-7

cdr3_aa: ASRGVRDTYTEAF
cdr3_length: 13
v_call: TRBV7-9
j_call: TRBJ1-1

cdr3_aa: ASSQALSGANVLT
cdr3_length: 13
v_call: TRBV4-1
j_call: TRBJ2-6

cdr3_aa: ASSPRTGNTEAF
cdr3_length: 12
v_call: TRBV3-1/TRBV3-2
j_call: TRBJ1-1

cdr3_aa: ASRLGGTRNTEAF
cdr3_length: 13
v_call: TRBV6-6
j_call: TRBJ1-1

cdr3_aa: ASRLLAGATDTQY
cdr3_length: 13
v_call: TRBV7-3
j_call: TRBJ2-3

cdr3_aa: ASSMHRANTEAF
cdr3_length: 12
v_call: TRBV19
j_call: TRBJ1-1

cdr3_aa: ASSLVAGGMTEAF
cdr3_length: 13
v_call: TRBV5-1
j_call: TRBJ1-1

cdr3_aa: AWSVHRENSPLH
cdr3_length: 12
v_call: TRBV30
j_call: TRBJ1-6

cdr3_aa: SVSRQGLYEQY
cdr3_length: 11
v_call: TRBV29-1
j_call: TRBJ2-7

cdr3_aa: ASSSTQGERGYT
cdr3_length: 12
v_call: TRBV11-2
j_call: TRBJ1-2

cdr3_aa: ASRVGIYGYT
cdr3_length: 10
v_call: TRBV12-3/TRBV12-4
j_call: TRBJ1-2

cdr3_aa: ASSPYGRGTYQETQY
cdr3_length: 15
v_call: TRBV18
j_call: TRBJ2-5

cdr3_aa: ASSPGLLFTDTQY
cdr3_length: 13
v_call: TRBV4-1
j_call: TRBJ2-3